Below are 5 T cell receptor beta chains sequenced from a single sample in a study of Ad26.COV2.S vaccination and SARS-CoV-2 variants. Some clones are missing from TCRdb's copy, which holds only in-frame ones; the method was immunoSEQ multiplex PCR. The sample holds 290,000 or so clones; about 87% are singletons and the top ten take 3% to 4%. Regarding treatment: 15 to 20 received Ad26.COV2.S at low or high dose, single or two shots; five or six received placebo; per-sample allocation not given. Sampling was performed 63 days after the first vaccine or placebo injection. Sequenced material: peripheral blood, taken in a trial of Ad26.COV2.S vaccine versus placebo. The source is a person aged 18-60 years who received the Ad26.COV2.S COVID-19 vaccine or a placebo.

The chain combines TRBV19 with TRBJ1-5; the D is unclear. CDR3 length: 13 residues. Trimming left V 3 bases short and J 4 bases short, with 7 bases between. From germline, CDR1 is LNHDA and CDR2 SQIVND (reference sequence). CDR3 sequence: CASSMGSNQPQHF. The CDR3 region has the DNA TGTGCCAGTAGTATGGGCTCAAATCAGCCCCAGCATTTT. Full variable domain (missing parts from reference TRBV19 and TRBJ1-5): DGGITQSPKYLFRKEGQNVTLSCEQNLNHDAMYWYRQDPGQGLRLIYYSQIVNDFQKGDIAEGYSVSREKKESFPLTVTSAQKNPTAFYLCASSMGSNQPQHFGDGTRLSIL.

The rearrangement joins TRBV21-1 to TRBJ2-7; the D call in the table, TRBD2, was not verified against the DNA. TRBV21-1 is annotated as a pseudogene. The CDR3 runs 14 residues. DNA of the CDR3: TGTGCCAGCAGCAGAAGACTAGCGGTTCGGGAGCAGTACTTC. Its translation is CASSRRLAVREQYF.

The genes are TRBV4-2 and TRBJ1-3; D is uncertain. The CDR3 totals 15 residues. Trimming took 0 bases from V and 7 from J, leaving 13 bases between them. Germline V gene data show CDR1 as LGHNA and CDR2 as YNFKEQ. For the CDR3, the DNA is TGTGCCAGCAGCCAAGATCAAGGCCGTAGTAACACCATATATTTT. Translated: CASSQDQGRSNTIYF.

This sequence joins TRBV19 and TRBJ2-7, with 14 positions matching TRBD2. The CDR3 length is 17 residues. Unmatched junction bases numbered 10, after V lost 8 bases and J lost 1 base. CDR1 and CDR2 from the germline V gene are LNHDA and SQIVND (reference sequence). The CDR3 reads CASRKGLAGEASYEQYF. The CDR3 nucleotides are TGTGCCAGTCGAAAGGGACTAGCGGGAGAAGCGTCCTACGAGCAGTACTTC.

This chain links TRBV5-1 with TRBJ1-5; TRBD1 agrees at 8 bases. The trim removed 4 bases at V and 1 base at J, leaving 4 bases unmatched. The germline gives CDR1 SGHRS, CDR2 YFSETQ. The length of the CDR3 is 15 residues. DNA for the CDR3: TGCGCCAGCAGCCCAACAGGGGGGAGCAATCAGCCCCAGCATTTT. This translates into CASSPTGGSNQPQHF.